The 18 T cell receptor beta chains listed next were all sequenced from one sample in a study of blood T cells in healthy people across ages. It was with a sample-barcoded 5' primer and a J-beta primer mix that a second PCR of roughly 7 to 12 cycles was run. One entry per CDR3 protein, called by TCRdb with MiXCR from the 5' RACE reads. The sample has fewer than 650,000 distinct CDR3 sequences; roughly a quarter are singletons. This sample also appeared in a second study, on T cells of mothers and their children.

The sequenced material came from blood. Source of these receptors: a boy aged 2 to 10 in good health.

This clonotype was detected only a few times. The V gene is TRBV20-1, the J gene TRBJ1-5, with a tentative D call TRBD1 (6 bases). Trimming stripped 0 bases from V and 5 bases from J, with 14 bases between. The V gene's germline CDR1 is DFQATT and CDR2 SNEGSKA (reference sequence). The CDR3 runs 15 residues. The CDR3 DNA follows: TGCAGTGCTAGAGACGTCGGGCAGGGGTATCAGCCCCAGCATTTT. Amino acid sequence: CSARDVGQGYQPQHF.

This clonotype was observed a few times. V and J are TRBV29-1 and TRBJ1-6, with unresolved D. The CDR3 is 13 amino acids. The V gene lost 5 bases and the J gene lost 8 bases, with 13 bases spanning the gap. Germline V gene sequence: CDR1 SQVTM, CDR2 ANQGSEA. CDR3 DNA sequence: TGCAGCGTTAGTGCCGGGTCGGATTCACCCCTCCACTTT. Protein sequence: CSVSAGSDSPLHF.

This chain links TRBV3-1 with TRBJ2-7, with 10 positions matching TRBD2. The CDR3 contains 16 residues. From germline, CDR1 is LGHDT and CDR2 YNNKEL (reference sequence). J gave up 9 bases and V 4 bases, and 15 bases lay outside the gene matches. The CDR3 loop is CASSLGTSGIRAAQYF. CDR3 DNA sequence: TGTGCCAGCAGCCTTGGAACTAGCGGGATCCGTGCTGCGCAGTACTTC.

The table lists this clonotype with many counts. V is TRBV29-1 and J is TRBJ2-6; D uncertain. Trimming left V 5 bases short and J 0 bases short, with 5 bases between. The germline gives CDR1 SQVTM, CDR2 ANQGSEA. The CDR3 runs to 13 residues. The CDR3: CSVYTSGANVLTF. The CDR3 nucleotides read TGCAGCGTTTACACCTCTGGGGCCAACGTCCTGACTTTC.

In the case of this clonotype: No conserved phenylalanine or tryptophan ends this CDR3, so it is likely a read error. CDR3: CASSLAGAQNIQYL. CDR3 nucleotides: TGTGCCAGCAGCTTAGCCGGGGCACAAAACATTCAGTACCTC. The V call is TRBV7-9, the J call TRBJ2-4; D is tentatively TRBD1 or TRBD2 (5 bases each). The length of the CDR3 is 14 residues. From germline, CDR1 is SEHNR and CDR2 FQNEAQ (reference sequence). The V and J ends lost 0 bases and 5 bases respectively, with 8 bases between them.

This sequence joins TRBV6-2 or TRBV6-3 and TRBJ2-5, with D hard to call. The CDR3 contains 13 residues. Germline CDR1 and CDR2: MNHEY and SVGEGT. Trimming removed 1 base at V and 1 base at J, with 4 bases between. The CDR3 protein is CASSYYLQETQYF. CDR3 sequence (DNA): TGTGCCAGCAGTTACTATCTCCAAGAGACCCAGTACTTC.

The V gene is TRBV21-1, the J gene TRBJ2-5; the table's D gene call, TRBD1, was not cross checked with the DNA. TRBV21-1 is shown as a pseudogene. The CDR3 runs 17 residues. In nucleotides, the CDR3 is TGTGCCAGCAGCAAAGCCTTACCGGGACAGGGACAAGAGACCCAGTACTTC. It specifies CASSKALPGQGQETQYF.

Only a few counts were recorded for this clonotype. Germline is not matched at one junction end, which may reflect a read error. V is TRBV7-7 and J is TRBJ2-3; maybe TRBD2 (5 bases). Germline CDR1 reads SSHAT; CDR2 reads FNYEAQ (reference sequence). CDR3 size: 14 residues. CDR3 in amino acids: CASSPTGGTDTQYF. In DNA, the CDR3 is TGTGCTAGCAGCCCCACCGGGGGCACAGATACGCAGTATTTT.

The chain couples TRBV7-9 to TRBJ2-2; possible D gene TRBD2, 6 bases. This CDR3 is built from 16 residues. CDR1 is SEHNR, CDR2 FQNEAQ, per germline (reference sequence). V was cut by 4 bases and J by 5 bases, with 17 bases left in between. CDR3: CASSYTGTPLTGELFF. In nucleotides, the CDR3 is TGTGCCAGCAGCTACACCGGGACTCCGCTGACCGGGGAGCTGTTTTTT. The full variable domain, with the rest looked up from reference TRBV7-9 and TRBJ2-2, is DTGVSQNPRHKITKRGQNVTFRCDPISEHNRLYWYRQTLGQGPEFLTYFQNEAQLEKSRLLSDRFSAERPKGSFSTLEIQRTEQGDSAMYLCASSYTGTPLTGELFFGEGSRLTVL.

This chain joins TRBV29-1 and TRBJ2-5; unclear D gene. The germline V gene encodes CDR1 SQVTM and CDR2 ANQGSEA. Trimming left V 4 bases short and J 2 bases short, with 2 bases between. The CDR3 is 10 residues long. The DNA for the CDR3 is TGCAGCGTTGTTCAAGAGACCCAGTACTTC. This sequence encodes CSVVQETQYF.

The chain joins TRBV28 to TRBJ1-5; 7 bases line up with TRBD1. V was pared by 7 bases and J by 1 base, with 7 bases of the junction left unmatched. Germline CDR1 reads MDHEN; CDR2 reads SYDVKM. CDR3 length equals 15 residues. Here the CDR3 reads CASNQGVMSNQPQHF. The CDR3 DNA follows: TGTGCCAGCAACCAGGGGGTTATGAGCAATCAGCCCCAGCATTTT. Looking up the rest from reference TRBV28 and TRBJ1-5 gives the full variable domain: DVKVTQSSRYLVKRTGEKVFLECVQDMDHENMFWYRQDPGLGLRLIYFSYDVKMKEKGDIPEGYSVSREKKERFSLILESASTNQTSMYLCASNQGVMSNQPQHFGDGTRLSIL.

The chain carries TRBV29-1 and TRBJ1-4; D is unclear. This CDR3 has 13 residues. Germline values: CDR1 SQVTM, CDR2 ANQGSEA. CDR3 amino acids: CSSQTATNEKLFF. The CDR3 nucleotides are TGCAGTAGTCAGACTGCAACTAATGAAAAACTGTTTTTT.

This chain joins TRBV20-1 and TRBJ2-7, with D perhaps TRBD2 (6 bases). This CDR3 has 14 residues. V was pared by 5 bases and J by 3 bases, with 17 bases between. Germline V gene data show CDR1 as DFQATT and CDR2 as SNEGSKA (reference sequence). This chain's CDR3 is CSAAVSGDNYEQYF. CDR3 bases: TGCAGTGCTGCGGTTAGCGGTGACAACTACGAGCAGTACTTC.

This sequence joins TRBV20-1 and TRBJ1-2; 9 nucleotides align to TRBD1. V shed 2 bases and J 7 bases; nucleotides not matched to a gene: 8. The CDR3 is made up of 14 amino acids. From germline, CDR1 is DFQATT and CDR2 SNEGSKA (reference sequence). The CDR3 here is CSARREGQGSGYTF. The CDR3 DNA is TGCAGTGCTAGACGTGAGGGACAGGGAAGTGGCTACACCTTC.

This clonotype turned up a few times. The V and J genes are TRBV6-2 or TRBV6-3 and TRBJ2-2; D tentatively fits TRBD1 or TRBD2 (6 bases each). There are 20 residues in the CDR3. The V end was cut by 2 bases, the J end by 6 bases, with 28 bases between. Germline V gives CDR1 MNHEY, CDR2 SVGEGT. The DNA of the CDR3 is TGTGCCAGCAGTTACGGGGGGCGAGTTCCTCCATATAGGATAGCCGGGGAGCTGTTTTTT. Protein product: CASSYGGRVPPYRIAGELFF.

There are a few counts of this clonotype. V is TRBV15 and J is TRBJ2-5; 8 positions agree with TRBD2. The CDR3 length is 15 residues. Germline V gene sequence: CDR1 LNHNV, CDR2 YYDKDF (reference sequence). V trimming: 2 bases; J trimming: 4 bases; junction bases outside the gene matches: 6. CDR3 sequence reads: CATSRPERESETQYF. CDR3 nucleotides: TGTGCCACCAGCAGACCCGAGCGGGAGTCAGAGACCCAGTACTTC.

The J gene is TRBJ2-5, the V gene TRBV12-3 or TRBV12-4, with 9 bases aligning to TRBD1. The J call may not be correct, given that the DNA end is closer to TRBJ2-7. CDR3 length: 15 residues. The DNA of the CDR3 is TGTGCCAGCAGCCAGGACAGGGGTCCAACCTACGAGCAGTACTTC. It codes for CASSQDRGPTYEQYF.

The V gene is TRBV15, the J gene TRBJ1-2, with D perhaps TRBD1 (5 bases). From germline, CDR1 is LNHNV and CDR2 YYDKDF (reference sequence). CDR3 size: 13 residues. Trimming cost V 0 bases and J 7 bases, with 9 bases left between them. In DNA, the CDR3 is TGTGCCACCAGCAGAGATACAGGTCGTGGCTACACCTTC. Its translation: CATSRDTGRGYTF.